Each of the 22 T cell receptor beta chains below was sequenced from the same sample in a study of blood T cell repertoires in COVID-19. Using immunoSEQ multiplex PCR, the repertoire was profiled, and TCRdb retains in-frame clones only, with some absent. The sample lists 70,000 to 75,000 clones, just over 90% seen once, with about 5.1% in the top ten. The sequenced sample consisted of peripheral blood. The receptors derive from a woman aged 18-29 years with acute or convalescent COVID-19.

The chain combines TRBV3-1 (or the pseudogene TRBV3-2) with TRBJ2-3; tentative D call: TRBD2 (5 bases). Germline CDR1 LGHDT, CDR2 YNNKEL (reference sequence). CDR3 length: 14 amino acids. The germline V and J ends were trimmed by 0 bases and 9 bases, with 13 bases remaining between them. The DNA of the CDR3 is TGTGCCAGCAGCCAAGATACGGGGAGTGTAACGCAGTATTTT. Protein sequence: CASSQDTGSVTQYF.

The chain employs TRBV2 and TRBJ1-2; 10 nucleotides match TRBD1. The CDR3 has 15 residues. Germline loops: CDR1 SNHLY, CDR2 FYNNEI. V gave up 6 bases and J gave up 7 bases; unmatched junction bases: 11. The chain's CDR3 is CASRALGQGIGGYTF. CDR3 DNA sequence: TGTGCCAGCAGAGCTCTGGGACAGGGGATCGGTGGCTACACCTTC.

The gene calls are TRBV4-1 and TRBJ1-2; TRBD1 is a possible D gene (5 bases). Trimming left V 1 base short and J 3 bases short, with 9 bases between. The germline gives CDR1 MGHRA, CDR2 YSYEKL. The CDR3 runs 14 residues. The CDR3 sequence: CASSQGQQDYGYTF. The DNA for the CDR3 is TGCGCCAGCAGCCAAGGACAGCAGGACTATGGCTACACCTTC.

The genes are TRBV18 and TRBJ2-7; D is undetermined. V lost 4 bases and J 3 bases, leaving 7 bases between the germline ends. The CDR3 length is 12 residues. Per germline, CDR1 KGHSH and CDR2 LQKENI. CDR3 sequence reads: CASSLPNYEQYF. CDR3 DNA: TGTGCCAGCTCACTCCCTAACTACGAGCAGTACTTC.

The chain combines TRBV28 with TRBJ1-1; 8 bases map to TRBD1. CDR1 is MDHEN, CDR2 SYDVKM, per germline. This CDR3 region has 14 residues. V was pared by 6 bases and J by 4 bases, with 7 bases of the junction left unmatched. CDR3 residues: CASRSTGVLTEAFF. CDR3 sequence (DNA): TGTGCCAGCAGATCGACAGGGGTTCTCACTGAAGCTTTCTTT.

The chain has TRBV30 and TRBJ1-1; tentatively, D is TRBD1 (5 bases). Trimming took off 1 base at V and 1 base at J, with 10 bases between the two ends. From germline, CDR1 is GTSNPN and CDR2 SVGIG (reference sequence). The CDR3 extends over 14 amino acids. CDR3 sequence (DNA): TGTGCCTGGAGTGAGTACAGGAGGAACACTGAAGCTTTCTTT. It is translated as CAWSEYRRNTEAFF.

J is TRBJ1-1 and V is TRBV6-5, with D hard to call. V was clipped by 8 bases and J by 0 bases, with 10 bases between them. CDR1 and CDR2 from the germline V gene are MNHEY and SVGAGI. The CDR3 is made up of 13 amino acids. Written as DNA, the CDR3 is TGTGCCAGCGGGCTTGAGCTGAACACTGAAGCTTTCTTT. This codes for CASGLELNTEAFF.

The V call is TRBV19, the J call TRBJ1-2; D perhaps matches TRBD1 (6 bases). Germline-derived CDR1 and CDR2 are LNHDA and SQIVND (reference sequence). This CDR3 region has 13 residues. With 8 bases removed from V and 5 bases from J, the gap between germline ends came to 15 bases. CDR3 region: CASSPDREYGYTF. The CDR3 DNA sequence: TGTGCCAGTTCGCCGGACAGAGAATATGGCTACACCTTC.

The J gene is TRBJ1-2, the V gene TRBV5-6; perhaps TRBD1 as D (6 bases). V dropped 5 bases and J dropped 2 bases, with 16 bases sitting between them. The CDR3 totals 15 residues. Germline V gene lookup returns CDR1 SGHDT and CDR2 YYEEEE. The CDR3 sequence: CASRPLTGTNYGYTF. CDR3 bases: TGTGCCAGCAGGCCCCTAACCGGGACAAACTATGGCTACACCTTC. Supplemented by reference TRBV5-6 and TRBJ1-2, the full variable domain reads DAGVTQSPTHLIKTRGQQVTLRCSPKSGHDTVSWYQQALGQGPQFIFQYYEEEERQRGNFPDRFSGHQFPNYSSELNVNALLLGDSALYLCASRPLTGTNYGYTFGSGTRLTVV.

This clone has just a few counts. The chain couples TRBV29-1 to TRBJ2-3, with 10 bases matching TRBD2. This CDR3 is 16 amino acids long. V was clipped by 3 bases and J by 5 bases; unmatched bases: 11. Germline assignment: CDR1 SQVTM and CDR2 ANQGSEA. The chain's CDR3 is CSVDSLAGAFGDTQYF. CDR3 DNA sequence: TGCAGCGTTGATTCCCTAGCGGGAGCCTTTGGAGATACGCAGTATTTT.

This clone was counted a single time. CDR3 residues: CASSPGGPNEQFF. In DNA, the CDR3 is TGTGCCAGCAGCCCCGGCGGGCCCAATGAGCAGTTCTTC. V gene TRBV11-2 combines with J gene TRBJ2-1; tentative D call: TRBD2 (5 bases). The CDR3 has 13 residues. The V gene's germline CDR1 is SGHAT and CDR2 FQNNGV. V shed 5 bases and J shed 6 bases, with 11 bases lying between them.

The V gene is TRBV29-1, the J gene TRBJ1-2; 7 nucleotides align to TRBD1. The CDR3 sequence is 14 residues long. The trim removed 3 bases at V and 0 bases at J, leaving 4 bases unmatched. The germline gives CDR1 SQVTM, CDR2 ANQGSEA. The CDR3: CSVEDGTANYGYTF. CDR3 in DNA: TGCAGCGTTGAGGATGGGACAGCTAACTATGGCTACACCTTC.

The rearrangement links TRBV11-2 to TRBJ1-2; 9 nucleotides match TRBD1. The CDR3 is made up of 14 amino acids. In germline, CDR1 is SGHAT, CDR2 FQNNGV. Trimming cost V 4 bases and J 4 bases; bases outside gene matches: 4. The CDR3 here is CASSSETGGYGYTF. The CDR3 DNA reads TGTGCCAGCAGCTCCGAGACAGGGGGCTATGGCTACACCTTC. Full variable domain (rest looked up from reference TRBV11-2 and TRBJ1-2): EAGVAQSPRYKIIEKRQSVAFWCNPISGHATLYWYQQILGQGPKLLIQFQNNGVVDDSQLPKDRFSAERLKGVDSTLKIQPAKLEDSAVYLCASSSETGGYGYTFGSGTRLTVV.

The rearrangement links TRBV5-4 to TRBJ2-7, with TRBD1 matching over 9 bases. The CDR3 runs to 15 residues. CDR1 is SGHNT, CDR2 YYREEE, per germline (reference sequence). After removal of 0 bases from V and 7 bases from J, the junction contained 8 bases not matched to a gene. The DNA for the CDR3 is TGTGCCAGCAGCTTGGACACAGGGGGCGCGAGGGAGCAGTACTTC. Translation gives CASSLDTGGAREQYF. The entire variable domain, with the rest obtained from reference TRBV5-4 and TRBJ2-7, is as follows: ETGVTQSPTHLIKTRGQQVTLRCSSQSGHNTVSWYQQALGQGPQFIFQYYREEENGRGNFPPRFSGLQFPNYSSELNVNALELDDSALYLCASSLDTGGAREQYFGPGTRLTVT.

The chain joins TRBV7-2 to TRBJ2-7; TRBD1 matches at 7 bases. With 0 bases clipped from V and 2 bases from J, the junction kept 10 bases outside the gene matches. The CDR3 is 17 residues long. CDR1 and CDR2 (germline): SGHTA, FQGNSA. This chain's CDR3 is CASSLALLPGQTYEQYF. The CDR3 DNA follows: TGTGCCAGCAGCTTAGCTCTATTACCGGGACAGACCTACGAGCAGTACTTC. The entire variable domain, with the rest obtained from reference TRBV7-2 and TRBJ2-7, is as follows: GAGVSQSPSNKVTEKGKDVELRCDPISGHTALYWYRQSLGQGLEFLIYFQGNSAPDKSGLPSDRFSAERTGGSVSTLTIQRTQQEDSAVYLCASSLALLPGQTYEQYFGPGTRLTVT.

This chain's CDR3 is CSVGYSWYRRRNSYNEQFF. DNA for the CDR3: TGCAGCGTTGGGTATAGCTGGTATAGGCGGCGAAACTCCTACAATGAGCAGTTCTTC. The gene calls are TRBV29-1 and TRBJ2-1; D unclear. V lost 4 bases, J lost 0 bases, and 25 bases lay in between. The CDR3 is 19 amino acids. Germline assignment: CDR1 SQVTM and CDR2 ANQGSEA.

CDR3 region: CATREGQGREETQYF. CDR3 DNA sequence: TGTGCCACCAGGGAGGGCCAGGGCCGGGAGGAGACCCAGTACTTC. J is TRBJ2-5 and V is TRBV10-3, with 7 nucleotides matching TRBD2. The CDR3 extends over 15 amino acids. Trimming took 10 bases from V and 5 from J; bases not matched to a gene: 16. Germline loops: CDR1 ENHRY, CDR2 SYGVKD.

This clone was detected a few times. V is TRBV29-1 and J is TRBJ1-4, with TRBD1 identical over 10 bases. In germline, CDR1 is SQVTM, CDR2 ANQGSEA. V was clipped by 7 bases and J by 8 bases; unmatched bases: 7. CDR3 length: 13 amino acids. The CDR3: CSARDRGSEKLFF. The CDR3 DNA is TGCAGCGCTAGGGACAGGGGAAGCGAAAAACTGTTTTTT.

In this sample, this clone turned up a few times. The J gene is TRBJ1-1, the V gene TRBV3-1 (or the pseudogene TRBV3-2); 7 bases agree with TRBD1. Germline assignment: CDR1 LGHDT and CDR2 YNNKEL (reference sequence). The trim removed 4 bases at V and 6 bases at J, leaving 17 bases unmatched. The CDR3 consists of 17 residues. CDR3 protein: CASSPNVGPGQLSEAFF. DNA of the CDR3: TGTGCCAGCAGCCCGAACGTGGGTCCGGGACAGTTGTCTGAAGCTTTCTTT.

V is TRBV11-3 and J is TRBJ2-7; tentatively, D is TRBD2 (6 bases). The V end was cut by 0 bases, the J end by 10 bases, with 13 bases between. Germline lookup yields CDR1 SGHNT and CDR2 YENEEA. The length of the CDR3 is 13 residues. The CDR3 DNA reads TGTGCCAGCAGCTTAGATCCCGGGGGTCCCCAGTACTTC. Protein: CASSLDPGGPQYF.

The chain recombines TRBV19 with TRBJ2-1; 10 bases match TRBD2. The CDR3 contains 17 residues. The V gene's germline CDR1 is LNHDA and CDR2 SQIVND (reference sequence). After removal of 4 bases from V and 0 bases from J, the junction contained 6 bases not matched to a gene. CDR3 DNA sequence: TGTGCCAGTAGTACTAGCGGGGGAACCAGCTCCTACAATGAGCAGTTCTTC. Translated: CASSTSGGTSSYNEQFF.

V gene TRBV12-5 combines with J gene TRBJ2-1; 9 bases match TRBD2. Trimming took 0 bases from V and 3 from J; bases not matched to a gene: 18. The length of the CDR3 is 21 residues. The germline gives CDR1 LGHNT, CDR2 FRNRAP. The CDR3 nucleotides are TGTGCTAGTGGTTTGGTAGTTTGGGGTAGCGGGAGTGCCCCACGCTACAATGAGCAGTTCTTC. Its protein product is CASGLVVWGSGSAPRYNEQFF.